These 5 T cell receptor beta chains were sequenced from one sample in a study of shared clonotypes between healthy human individuals. CD45RO-negative CD8 cells positively selected for CCR7 made up the naive population, which excluded terminally differentiated effector memory CD45RA+ cells. The protocol was immunoSEQ multiplex PCR, while the TCRdb copy is restricted to in-frame clones and leaves out a portion. Of around 610,000 clones in the sample, approximately 96% were seen once. The specimen was naive CD8+ T cells sorted from blood. The source of these receptors is a young woman in good health.

This chain connects TRBV5-1 to TRBJ2-1, with TRBD2 matching 7 bases. Germline V gene data show CDR1 as SGHRS and CDR2 as YFSETQ. CDR3 length: 18 amino acids. V dropped 3 bases and J dropped 4; count of bases not matched to a gene: 16. The CDR3 coding sequence is TGCGCCAGCAGCTGGGGGGTGGCGGGAGAGTCGGGTTACAATGAGCAGTTCTTC. Protein product: CASSWGVAGESGYNEQFF.

The chain joins TRBV27 to TRBJ2-5, with 8 positions matching TRBD1. The CDR3 is made up of 15 amino acids. With V trimmed by 4 bases and J by 2 bases, 6 bases remained unmatched. Germline V gene lookup returns CDR1 MNHEY and CDR2 SMNVEV (reference sequence). This CDR3 reads CASSSPGTGQETQYF. CDR3 DNA: TGTGCCAGCAGTTCCCCCGGGACAGGACAAGAGACCCAGTACTTC.

CDR3: CASSLDLPREQYF. The DNA for the CDR3 is TGTGCCAGCAGCTTGGACCTACCGAGGGAGCAGTACTTC. The J gene is TRBJ2-7, the V gene TRBV5-8, with no clear D. The germline V gene encodes CDR1 SGHTS and CDR2 YDEGEE. The V end was cut by 0 bases, the J end by 7 bases, with 11 bases between. This CDR3 is built from 13 residues.

V is TRBV11-2 and J is TRBJ2-1; possible D gene TRBD2, 5 bases. The CDR3 sequence is 14 residues long. Germline V gives CDR1 SGHAT, CDR2 FQNNGV. V was trimmed by 2 bases and J by 7 bases, leaving 12 bases between them. CDR3 in amino acids: CASSLTAGWNEQFF. DNA for the CDR3: TGTGCCAGCAGCTTAACTGCGGGTTGGAATGAGCAGTTCTTC.

The chain joins TRBV27 to TRBJ2-1; D possibly corresponds to TRBD1 (5 bases). V was clipped by 5 bases and J by 8 bases, with 10 bases between them. Germline V gives CDR1 MNHEY, CDR2 SMNVEV (reference sequence). The CDR3 contains 12 residues. As DNA, the CDR3 is TGTGCCAGCAGTGGGGCTTGGCATGAGCAGTTCTTC. Translated, it gives CASSGAWHEQFF.